The present T cell receptor beta chain was sequenced within a study of blood T cell repertoires in COVID-19. The protocol was immunoSEQ multiplex PCR, while the TCRdb copy is restricted to in-frame clones and leaves out a portion. This table has approximately 250,000 clones, 80% to 90% appearing once. V was pared by 2 bases and J by 9 bases, with 15 bases between. This CDR3 comprises 15 residues. In germline, CDR1 is SGHNT, CDR2 YYREEE (reference sequence). The chain employs TRBV5-4 and TRBJ1-6; possibly TRBD1 for D (6 bases). Sequencing was carried out using peripheral blood. The receptor was derived from a man aged 25 to 45 with active or convalescent COVID-19. The CDR3: CASSLTGRGGSPLHF. In DNA, the CDR3 is TGTGCCAGCAGCTTAACTGGGCGAGGGGGTTCACCCCTCCACTTT.